This T cell receptor beta chain was identified during a study of T cell changes during pregnancy in multiple sclerosis. Assay: immunoSEQ multiplex PCR; the TCRdb copy retains only in-frame clones and omits some. The sample has about 47,000 clones, 70% to 90% seen once; the top ten hold around 2%. The V and J ends lost 5 bases and 6 bases, in that order; junction bases with no gene match: 10. This CDR3 contains 14 residues. The germline CDR1 and CDR2 sequences are SGHAT and FQNNGV. This receptor was identified in a female donor with multiple sclerosis, enrolled in a pregnancy study. The genes are TRBV11-2 and TRBJ2-7; TRBD1 matches at 7 bases. Here the sequenced sample was peripheral blood, taken in the first trimester of pregnancy. CDR3 loop: CASSPTTGTVEQYF. CDR3 nucleotide sequence: TGTGCCAGCAGCCCGACGACAGGGACCGTCGAGCAGTACTTC. Full variable domain (remainder filled in from reference TRBV11-2 and TRBJ2-7): EAGVAQSPRYKIIEKRQSVAFWCNPISGHATLYWYQQILGQGPKLLIQFQNNGVVDDSQLPKDRFSAERLKGVDSTLKIQPAKLEDSAVYLCASSPTTGTVEQYFGPGTRLTVT.